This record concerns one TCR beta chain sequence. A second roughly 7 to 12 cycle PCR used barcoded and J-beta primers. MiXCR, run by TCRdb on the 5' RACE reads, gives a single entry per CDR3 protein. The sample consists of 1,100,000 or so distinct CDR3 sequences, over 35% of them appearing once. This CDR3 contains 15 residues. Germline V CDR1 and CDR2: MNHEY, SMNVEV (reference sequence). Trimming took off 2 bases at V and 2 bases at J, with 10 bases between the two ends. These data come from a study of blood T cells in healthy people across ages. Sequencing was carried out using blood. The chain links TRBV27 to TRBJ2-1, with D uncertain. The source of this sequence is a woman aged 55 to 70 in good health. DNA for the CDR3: TGTGCCAGCAGTTTAAGTACCCTTCCCTACAATGAGCAGTTCTTC. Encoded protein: CASSLSTLPYNEQFF.